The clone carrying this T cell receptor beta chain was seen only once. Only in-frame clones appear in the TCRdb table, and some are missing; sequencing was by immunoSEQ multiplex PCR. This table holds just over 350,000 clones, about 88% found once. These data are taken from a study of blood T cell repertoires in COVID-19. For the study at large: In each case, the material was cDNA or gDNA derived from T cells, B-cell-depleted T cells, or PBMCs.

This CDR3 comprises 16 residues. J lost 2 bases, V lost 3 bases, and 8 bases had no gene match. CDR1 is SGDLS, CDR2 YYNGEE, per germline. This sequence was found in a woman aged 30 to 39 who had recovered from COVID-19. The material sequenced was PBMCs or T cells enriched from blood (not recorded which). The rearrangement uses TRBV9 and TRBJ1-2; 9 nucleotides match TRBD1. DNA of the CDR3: TGTGCCAGCAGCGCGCTTACAGGGGGCGCAAACTATGGCTACACCTTC. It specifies CASSALTGGANYGYTF.